The T cell receptor beta chain described here comes from a study of identical twins. Findings of the study overall: Alpha sequences that were out-of-frame and twin-shared showed an excess of low generation probability. For monozygotic twins, models underestimated out-of-frame TCR alpha sharing. Fewer insertions marked abundant cord blood beta clonotypes; young adult naive trended weakly, memory not at all. Zero-insertion results could be subject to partial confounding by invariant MAIT and iNKT cells.

TCRdb redid the calling of the 5' RACE reads with MiXCR, one entry per CDR3 protein. The sample lists around 200,000 distinct CDR3 sequences, around 10% occurring once. This CDR3 spans 16 amino acids. Germline CDR1 LGHNA, CDR2 YSLEER. With 0 bases clipped from V and 8 bases from J, the junction kept 10 bases outside the gene matches. This clonotype was counted a few times. Antigen unknown. The gene calls are TRBV4-3 and TRBJ2-1; 7 bases line up with TRBD2. The clonotype comes from a woman aged 18-29 years in good health. The sample consisted of memory (CD45RO+) T cells sorted from blood. The CDR3 bases are TGCGCCAGCAGCCAAGATGGCGCGGGAGATGTTGATGAGCAGTTCTTC. Translating gives CASSQDGAGDVDEQFF.